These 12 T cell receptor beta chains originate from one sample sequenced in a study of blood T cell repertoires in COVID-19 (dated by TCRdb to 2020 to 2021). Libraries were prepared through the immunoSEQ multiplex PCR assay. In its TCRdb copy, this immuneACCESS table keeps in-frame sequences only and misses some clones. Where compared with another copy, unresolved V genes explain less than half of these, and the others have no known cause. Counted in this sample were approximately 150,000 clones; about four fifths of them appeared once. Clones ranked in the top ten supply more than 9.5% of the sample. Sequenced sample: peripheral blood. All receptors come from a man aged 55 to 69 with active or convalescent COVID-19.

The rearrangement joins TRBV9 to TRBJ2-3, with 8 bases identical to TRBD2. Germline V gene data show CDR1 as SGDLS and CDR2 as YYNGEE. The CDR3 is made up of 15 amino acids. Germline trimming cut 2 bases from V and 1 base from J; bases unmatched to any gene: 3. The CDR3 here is CASSVSGGGTDTQYF. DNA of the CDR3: TGTGCCAGCAGCGTCTCCGGGGGGGGCACAGATACGCAGTATTTT.

The CDR3 DNA reads as TGTGCCAGCAACCTCGAGACAGGGTCTAACGAGCAGTACTTC. Translating gives CASNLETGSNEQYF. The rearrangement links TRBV11-1 to TRBJ2-7; 7 positions agree with TRBD1. Germline CDR1 and CDR2: SGHAT and FQDESV (reference sequence). This CDR3 has 14 amino acids. Trimming took 7 bases from V and 5 from J; bases not matched to a gene: 11. The whole variable domain, filled in from reference TRBV11-1 and TRBJ2-7, reads EAEVAQSPRYKITEKSQAVAFWCDPISGHATLYWYRQILGQGPELLVQFQDESVVDDSQLPKDRFSAERLKGVDSTLKIQPAELGDSAMYLCASNLETGSNEQYFGPGTRLTVT.

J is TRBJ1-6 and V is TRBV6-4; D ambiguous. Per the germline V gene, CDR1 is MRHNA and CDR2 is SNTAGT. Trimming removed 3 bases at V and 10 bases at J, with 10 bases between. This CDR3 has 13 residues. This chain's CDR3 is CASSEAPGSPLHF. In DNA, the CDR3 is TGTGCCAGCAGTGAGGCTCCCGGGTCACCCCTCCACTTT.

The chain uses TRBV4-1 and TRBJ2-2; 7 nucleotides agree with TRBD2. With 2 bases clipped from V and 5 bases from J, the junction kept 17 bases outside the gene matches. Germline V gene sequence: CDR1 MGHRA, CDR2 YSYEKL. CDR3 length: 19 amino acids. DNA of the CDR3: TGCGCCAGCAGCCAACCCTCGTTTTCGGCGGGAGTGGCAACCGGGGAGCTGTTTTTT. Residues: CASSQPSFSAGVATGELFF.

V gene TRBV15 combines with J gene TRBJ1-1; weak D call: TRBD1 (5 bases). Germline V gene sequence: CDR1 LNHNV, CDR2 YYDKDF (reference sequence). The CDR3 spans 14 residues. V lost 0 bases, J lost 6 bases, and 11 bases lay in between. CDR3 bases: TGTGCCACCAGCAGAGATCCGGGAGGGGCTGAAGCTTTCTTT. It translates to CATSRDPGGAEAFF.

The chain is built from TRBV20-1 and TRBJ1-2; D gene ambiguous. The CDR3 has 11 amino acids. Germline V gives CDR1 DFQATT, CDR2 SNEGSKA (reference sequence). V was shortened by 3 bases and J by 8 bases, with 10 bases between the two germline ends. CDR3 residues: CSARSGKGYTF. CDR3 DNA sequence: TGCAGTGCTAGGTCCGGGAAAGGCTACACCTTC.

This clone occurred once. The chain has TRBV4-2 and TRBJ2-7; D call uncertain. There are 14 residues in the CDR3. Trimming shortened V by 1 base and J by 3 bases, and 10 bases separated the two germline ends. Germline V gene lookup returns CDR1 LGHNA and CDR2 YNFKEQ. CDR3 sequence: CASSQVSNSYEQYF. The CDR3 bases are TGTGCCAGCAGCCAAGTCTCTAACAGCTACGAGCAGTACTTC.

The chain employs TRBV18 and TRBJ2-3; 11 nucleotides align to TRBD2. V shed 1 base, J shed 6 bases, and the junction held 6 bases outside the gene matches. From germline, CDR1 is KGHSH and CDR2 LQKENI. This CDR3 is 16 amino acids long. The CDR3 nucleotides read TGTGCCAGCTCACCACAGCTAGCGGGAGGACGGGATACGCAGTATTTT. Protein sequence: CASSPQLAGGRDTQYF.

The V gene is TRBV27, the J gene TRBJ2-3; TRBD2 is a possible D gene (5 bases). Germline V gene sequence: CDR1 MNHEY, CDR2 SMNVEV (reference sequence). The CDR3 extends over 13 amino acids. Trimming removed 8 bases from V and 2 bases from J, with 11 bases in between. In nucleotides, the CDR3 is TGTGCCAGCTCAACGGGGTCCACAGATACGCAGTATTTT. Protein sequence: CASSTGSTDTQYF.

CDR3 DNA sequence: TGCGCCAGCAGCCCCACGCCTACCGGGAATCAGCCCCAGCATTTT. It is translated as CASSPTPTGNQPQHF. The gene calls are TRBV4-1 and TRBJ1-5, with unresolved D. Trimming took 4 bases from V and 4 from J, leaving 14 bases between them. Germline assignment: CDR1 MGHRA and CDR2 YSYEKL. The CDR3 spans 15 residues.

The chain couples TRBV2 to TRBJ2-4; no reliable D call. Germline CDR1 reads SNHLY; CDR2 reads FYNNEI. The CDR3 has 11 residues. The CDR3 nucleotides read TGTGGAATTTTGGGCAACGGCATTCAGTACTTC. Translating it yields CGILGNGIQYF.

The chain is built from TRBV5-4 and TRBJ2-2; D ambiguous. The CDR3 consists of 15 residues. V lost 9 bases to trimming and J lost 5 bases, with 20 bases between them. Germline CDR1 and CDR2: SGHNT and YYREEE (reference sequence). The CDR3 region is CAISDPRRSTGELFF. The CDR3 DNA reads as TGTGCCATCTCTGACCCGCGACGGAGTACCGGGGAGCTGTTTTTT.